The text below deals with one T cell receptor (beta chain). TCRdb keeps only in-frame clones here, not all; method: immunoSEQ multiplex PCR. Here the sample spans approximately 51,000 clones, over 70% being singletons. This entry belongs to a study of PD-1 blockade in mismatch repair-deficient tumors. The TCR-sequenced patients were a few responders to pembrolizumab. CDR1 is LGHNA and CDR2 is YNFKEQ in the germline V gene. The CDR3 loop spans 15 amino acids. V shed 1 base, J shed 5 bases, and the junction held 6 bases outside the gene matches. This chain connects TRBV4-2 to TRBJ2-5; TRBD2 agrees at 8 bases. This TCR came from an adult with mismatch repair-deficient cancer. This specimen consisted of peripheral blood, obtained approximately 20 weeks after starting pembrolizumab. The CDR3 reads CASSQAGGPEETQYF. In nucleotides, the CDR3 is TGTGCCAGCAGCCAAGCGGGAGGGCCTGAGGAGACCCAGTACTTC.